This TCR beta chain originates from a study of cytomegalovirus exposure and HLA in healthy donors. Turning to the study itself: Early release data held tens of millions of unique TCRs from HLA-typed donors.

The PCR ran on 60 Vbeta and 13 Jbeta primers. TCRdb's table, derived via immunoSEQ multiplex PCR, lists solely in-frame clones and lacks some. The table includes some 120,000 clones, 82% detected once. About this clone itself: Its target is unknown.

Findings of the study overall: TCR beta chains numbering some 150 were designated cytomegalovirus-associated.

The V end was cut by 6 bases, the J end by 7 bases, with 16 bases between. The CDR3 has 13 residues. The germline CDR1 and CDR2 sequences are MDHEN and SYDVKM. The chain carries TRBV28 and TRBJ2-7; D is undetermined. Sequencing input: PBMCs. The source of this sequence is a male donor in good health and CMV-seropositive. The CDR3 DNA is TGTGCCAGCAGCCCTTTAATGACGGGTGAGCAGTACTTC. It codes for CASSPLMTGEQYF.